This passage covers 13 T cell receptor beta chains from one sample sequenced in a study of blood T cell repertoires in COVID-19. The protocol was immunoSEQ multiplex PCR, while the TCRdb copy is restricted to in-frame clones and leaves out a portion. The table includes 150,000 or so clones, around four fifths detected once. Material: PBMCs or T cells enriched from blood (not recorded which). All receptors come from a woman between 45 and 65 years old in a cohort exposed to, infected with or recovered from COVID-19 (not recorded which).

The chain employs TRBV5-5 and TRBJ1-3, with 11 positions matching TRBD1. The CDR3 is made up of 19 amino acids. V was pared by 0 bases and J by 0 bases, with 8 bases of the junction left unmatched. The V gene's germline CDR1 is SGHKS and CDR2 YYEKEE (reference sequence). In DNA, the CDR3 is TGTGCCAGCAGCTTGGTCGGGACAGGGGGTCTCTCCTCTGGAAACACCATATATTTT. Translation: CASSLVGTGGLSSGNTIYF.

The chain recombines TRBV13 with TRBJ2-1; TRBD1 aligns across 7 bases. In germline, CDR1 is PRHDT, CDR2 FYEKMQ (reference sequence). The length of the CDR3 is 15 residues. V shed 5 bases and J 3 bases; nucleotides not matched to a gene: 7. The CDR3 loop is CASSRTGVDYNEQFF. CDR3 DNA sequence: TGTGCCAGCAGCCGTACAGGGGTTGACTACAATGAGCAGTTCTTC. Filled out from reference TRBV13 and TRBJ2-1, the complete variable domain reads AAGVIQSPRHLIKEKRETATLKCYPIPRHDTVYWYQQGPGQDPQFLISFYEKMQSDKGSIPDRFSAQQFSDYHSELNMSSLELGDSALYFCASSRTGVDYNEQFFGPGTRLTVL.

This clone was counted between two and nine times. The gene calls are TRBV6-6 and TRBJ2-2, with D perhaps matching TRBD1 (5 bases). This CDR3 contains 15 residues. The V end lost 6 bases, the J end lost 2 bases, and 13 bases lay between the germline ends. CDR1 is MNHNY, CDR2 SVGAGI, per germline (reference sequence). The CDR3 DNA sequence: TGTGCCAGCAGCCCCGGACAAGTAAACACCGGGGAGCTGTTTTTT. Translating gives CASSPGQVNTGELFF.

The chain is built from TRBV2 and TRBJ1-5, with 10 bases identical to TRBD1. Germline V gene lookup returns CDR1 SNHLY and CDR2 FYNNEI. The CDR3 runs to 15 residues. The ends lost 7 bases at V and 7 bases at J; junction bases unmatched: 10. For the CDR3, the DNA is TGTGCCAGCAATTCCGACAGGGGGCAAGGACAGCCCCAGCATTTT. Translation gives CASNSDRGQGQPQHF.

V gene TRBV28 combines with J gene TRBJ2-3, with 13 bases that match TRBD2. The CDR3 totals 14 residues. Trimming removed 8 bases from V and 5 bases from J; junction bases left unmatched: 4. Germline loops: CDR1 MDHEN, CDR2 SYDVKM. The CDR3 spells CASQGLAGKDTQYF. The CDR3 nucleotides read TGTGCCAGCCAGGGACTAGCGGGGAAAGATACGCAGTATTTT. The full variable domain, rest sourced from reference TRBV28 and TRBJ2-3, is DVKVTQSSRYLVKRTGEKVFLECVQDMDHENMFWYRQDPGLGLRLIYFSYDVKMKEKGDIPEGYSVSREKKERFSLILESASTNQTSMYLCASQGLAGKDTQYFGPGTRLTVL.

This clone was observed many times. CDR3 coding DNA: TGTGCCAGCAGTGGACTACGGACAGATACGCAGTATTTT. Translating it yields CASSGLRTDTQYF. The chain carries TRBV27 and TRBJ2-3; D is possibly TRBD2 (6 bases). The CDR3 covers 13 residues. V was shortened by 5 bases and J by 3 bases, with 9 bases between the two germline ends. Germline loops: CDR1 MNHEY, CDR2 SMNVEV (reference sequence).

The chain is built from TRBV6-2 or TRBV6-3 and TRBJ2-7; D unclear. Trimming stripped 4 bases from V and 0 bases from J, with 7 bases between. Germline CDR1 is MNHEY and CDR2 is SVGEGT. The CDR3 length is 13 residues. The chain's CDR3 is CASSSRVSYEQYF. Written as DNA, the CDR3 is TGTGCCAGCAGTTCGCGTGTCTCCTACGAGCAGTACTTC.

The rearrangement uses TRBV7-2 and TRBJ2-7, with 12 bases that match TRBD1. V gave up 5 bases and J gave up 3 bases; unmatched junction bases: 5. Per germline, CDR1 SGHTA and CDR2 FQGNSA. This CDR3 is 15 amino acids long. CDR3 amino acids: CASSLGQGAFYEQYF. CDR3 DNA sequence: TGTGCCAGCAGCCTGGGACAGGGGGCTTTCTACGAGCAGTACTTC.

This chain joins TRBV29-1 and TRBJ2-7; 12 nucleotides match TRBD2. This CDR3 is built from 14 residues. V lost 1 base and J lost 3; bases outside the gene matches: 1. Germline-derived CDR1 and CDR2 are SQVTM and ANQGSEA. CDR3 bases: TGCAGCGTTGAAGGGACTAGCGGGAACTACGAGCAGTACTTC. Translated: CSVEGTSGNYEQYF.

The rearrangement joins TRBV28 to TRBJ2-3, with 14 bases that match TRBD2. The length of the CDR3 is 22 residues. The ends lost 7 bases at V and 1 base at J; junction bases unmatched: 22. Germline values: CDR1 MDHEN, CDR2 SYDVKM. The CDR3: CASIDPASTSGRGERGTDTQYF. The CDR3 region has the DNA TGTGCCAGCATTGACCCCGCCTCGACTAGCGGGAGGGGGGAACGAGGCACAGATACGCAGTATTTT.

The V and J genes are TRBV28 and TRBJ2-7, with TRBD1 identical over 10 bases. Germline CDR1 is MDHEN and CDR2 is SYDVKM. This CDR3 is built from 15 residues. The junction had 8 bases not matched to a gene; V was cut back by 3 bases and J by 6 bases. The CDR3 region has the DNA TGTGCCAGCAGTTTTGGGGATCGGGACAGGGGCGAGCAGTACTTC. It yields the protein CASSFGDRDRGEQYF. Filled out from reference TRBV28 and TRBJ2-7, the complete variable domain reads DVKVTQSSRYLVKRTGEKVFLECVQDMDHENMFWYRQDPGLGLRLIYFSYDVKMKEKGDIPEGYSVSREKKERFSLILESASTNQTSMYLCASSFGDRDRGEQYFGPGTRLTVT.

V usage is TRBV10-3 and J usage is TRBJ2-6; D might be TRBD2 (6 bases). The CDR3 runs to 16 residues. V lost 0 bases and J lost 3, with 9 bases in between. Looked up from germline, CDR1 is ENHRY and CDR2 is SYGVKD. This chain's CDR3 is CAISESRGSGANVLTF. The CDR3 DNA reads TGTGCCATCAGTGAGTCACGGGGGAGTGGGGCCAACGTCCTGACTTTC.

The chain is built from TRBV5-4 and TRBJ2-5; D may be TRBD2 (6 bases). The CDR3 is made up of 13 amino acids. V gave up 6 bases and J gave up 6 bases, with 15 bases separating them. Germline CDR1 SGHNT, CDR2 YYREEE (reference sequence). The DNA of the CDR3 is TGTGCCAGCAATTTAGCGGCTGAAAAGACCCAGTACTTC. It codes for CASNLAAEKTQYF.